Listed below are T cell receptor beta chains from one sample, sequenced in a study of metastatic and nonmetastatic thyroid tumors. From the PCR reads, TCRdb re-called clones with MiXCR. The sample contains some 16,000 clones, roughly 24% of which appear only once. The sequencing sample was made of tumor tissue. These receptors all come from a female donor with papillary thyroid cancer or a benign thyroid nodule (not recorded which). Some clones in this sample may be carry-over from other donors' samples. Each CDR3 is given with its conserved first and last residue. The D gene is left open where the match is weak. Size tells how often a clone was seen (once, few, many) or the class of an expanded clone, and some rows leave it out.

d_call j_call v_call clone_size cdr3_length cdr3_aa cdr3_nt
. TRBJ1-1 TRBV27 many 14 CASSLSQRNTEAFF TGTGCCAGCAGTTTATCCCAGAGGAACACTGAAGCTTTCTTT
TRBD2 TRBJ2-3 TRBV7-6 many 16 CASSPKTSGPRGTQYF TGTGCCAGCAGCCCCAAAACTAGCGGTCCCCGAGGTACGCAGTATTTT
. TRBJ2-7 TRBV5-1 . 12 CASRPDSYEQYF TGCGCCAGCAGACCTGACAGCTACGAGCAGTACTTC
TRBD1 TRBJ1-2 TRBV6-1 few 14 CASSPTGGGNGYTF TGTGCCAGCAGCCCTACAGGGGGCGGTAATGGCTACACCTTC
. TRBJ2-1 TRBV6-1 many 11 CASRVGNEQFF TGTGCCAGCAGGGTGGGGAATGAGCAGTTCTTC
. TRBJ2-7 TRBV4-2 many 16 CASSQDSFRNLYEQYF TGTGCCAGCAGCCAAGATAGCTTTCGTAACCTTTACGAGCAGTACTTC
TRBD1 TRBJ2-7 TRBV12-3/TRBV12-4 medium-sized 15 CASSPSDRGSYEQYF TGTGCCAGCAGTCCCTCGGACAGGGGCTCCTACGAGCAGTACTTC
. TRBJ1-6 TRBV9 many 13 CASSRRDNSPLHF TGTGCCAGCAGTCGACGGGATAATTCACCCCTCCACTTT
TRBD1 TRBJ1-1 TRBV6-1 . 13 CASLDRVGTEAFF TGTGCCAGCCTTGACAGGGTGGGCACTGAAGCTTTCTTT
. TRBJ2-7 TRBV28 few 14 CASSQPSHWGEQYF TGTGCCAGTAGCCAACCGAGTCATTGGGGCGAGCAGTACTTC
. TRBJ1-2 TRBV28 few 15 CASSPAGTTVYGYTF TGTGCCAGCAGTCCCGCAGGAACGACAGTCTATGGCTACACCTTC
TRBD1 TRBJ1-6 TRBV6-2/TRBV6-3 few 16 CASSYLGTGGNSPLHF TGTGCCAGCAGTTACCTAGGGACAGGCGGCAATTCACCCCTCCACTTT
TRBD1 TRBJ2-2 TRBV6-1 few 15 CASRQDRVNTGELFF TGTGCCAGCAGACAGGACAGGGTCAACACCGGGGAGCTGTTTTTT
. TRBJ1-3 TRBV9 many 14 CASRPGPSGNTIYF TGTGCCAGCAGACCAGGCCCATCTGGAAACACCATATATTTT
. TRBJ1-4 TRBV2 many 15 CASSEAHRAGEKLFF TGTGCCAGCAGTGAAGCGCACAGGGCCGGAGAAAAACTGTTTTTT
. TRBJ2-3 TRBV3-1 many 15 CASSPDWTSTDTQYF TGTGCCAGCAGCCCAGACTGGACTAGCACAGATACGCAGTATTTT
TRBD1 TRBJ2-7 TRBV9 medium-sized 16 CASSVGVETGRYEQYF TGTGCCAGCAGCGTAGGTGTTGAGACAGGGCGGTACGAGCAGTACTTC
. TRBJ2-5 TRBV24-1 few 13 CATESGSQDTQYF TGTGCCACCGAATCCGGTTCGCAAGACACCCAGTACTTC
. TRBJ2-7 TRBV18 medium-sized 14 CASSPFASSYEQYF TGTGCCAGCTCACCGTTTGCTAGCTCCTACGAGCAGTACTTC
. TRBJ1-1 TRBV12-3/TRBV12-4 many 13 CASSFGGEERAFF TGTGCCAGCAGTTTCGGGGGGGAGGAACGAGCTTTCTTT
TRBD2 TRBJ2-7 TRBV7-9 many 14 CASSLSSGSYEQYF TGTGCCAGCAGCCTCAGTAGCGGGAGCTACGAGCAGTACTTC
. TRBJ2-7 TRBV30 many 14 CAWPNRDTGYEQYF TGTGCCTGGCCGAACCGGGACACGGGATACGAGCAGTACTTC